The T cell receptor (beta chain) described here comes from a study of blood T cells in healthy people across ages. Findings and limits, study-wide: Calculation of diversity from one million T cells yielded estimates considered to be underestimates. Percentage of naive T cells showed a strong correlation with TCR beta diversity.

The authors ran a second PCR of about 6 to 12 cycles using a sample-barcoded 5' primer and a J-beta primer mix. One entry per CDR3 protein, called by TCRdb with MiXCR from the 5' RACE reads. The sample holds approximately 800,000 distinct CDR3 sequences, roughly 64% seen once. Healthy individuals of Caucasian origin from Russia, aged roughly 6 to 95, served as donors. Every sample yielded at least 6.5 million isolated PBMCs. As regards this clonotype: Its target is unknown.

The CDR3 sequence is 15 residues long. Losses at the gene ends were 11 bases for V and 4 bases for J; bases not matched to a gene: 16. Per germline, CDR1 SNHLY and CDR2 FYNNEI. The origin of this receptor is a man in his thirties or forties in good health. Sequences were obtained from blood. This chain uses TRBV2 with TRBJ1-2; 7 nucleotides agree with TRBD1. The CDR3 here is CASAPGQTESYGYTF. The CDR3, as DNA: TGTGCCTCCGCCCCGGGACAGACAGAAAGCTATGGCTACACCTTC.